This T cell receptor beta chain originates from a study of blood T cell repertoires in COVID-19. Study summary: Acute and convalescent COVID-19 samples came from the United States, Italy and Spain. The analysed material was cDNA or gDNA that came from T cells, B-cell-depleted T cells, or PBMCs.

This clone was picked up one time. Original processing methods: How many nucleated cells were present was estimated from reference gene primer amplification. Some clones are missing from TCRdb's copy, which holds only in-frame ones; the method was immunoSEQ multiplex PCR. V and J calls and clone size are given by that table; D and trimming were obtained from the DNA. Of around 300,000 clones in the sample, roughly 85% were seen once. The V and J ends lost 0 bases and 0 bases, in that order; junction bases with no gene match: 5. The germline V gene has CDR1 MGHRA and CDR2 YSYEKL. The CDR3 spans 16 residues.

The genes are TRBV4-1 and TRBJ2-7; TRBD2 aligns across 7 bases. The TCR originated in a woman in her 70s with acute or convalescent COVID-19. The sequenced sample consisted of peripheral blood. The CDR3 region has the DNA TGCGCCAGCAGCCAAGATATCGGGGGGAGCTCCTACGAGCAGTACTTC. Translating gives CASSQDIGGSSYEQYF.